This TCR beta chain was sequenced in a study of prognosis after radiotherapy for stage I lung cancer. Study results and caveats: Counts of unique TCR clones fell following stereotactic body radiation therapy, median around 10,000 versus 6,900.

This clonotype was seen more than once but under ten times. The target antigen is unknown. Multiplex PCR in two rounds served to amplify TCR beta CDR3 from genomic DNA. Each TRBV and TRBJ gene had its own primer in the first PCR round. TCRdb reanalysed the multiplex PCR reads using MiXCR and keeps one entry per CDR3 protein. The data contain about 20,000 distinct CDR3 sequences, around 44% of them seen just once; the ten biggest clones take up around 42%. Germline lookup yields CDR1 MNHEY and CDR2 SVGAGI. This CDR3 has 13 amino acids. The V gene lost 0 bases and the J gene lost 5 bases, with 8 bases spanning the gap.

The receptor's source is a donor over 45 with non-small cell lung cancer. The rearrangement uses TRBV6-5 and TRBJ2-7; D may be TRBD1 or TRBD2 (5 bases each). The sample consisted of PBMCs, taken before or after stereotactic body radiation therapy (not recorded which). CDR3 protein: CASSYSGPNEQYF. The DNA for the CDR3 is TGTGCCAGCAGTTACTCGGGACCTAACGAGCAGTACTTC.